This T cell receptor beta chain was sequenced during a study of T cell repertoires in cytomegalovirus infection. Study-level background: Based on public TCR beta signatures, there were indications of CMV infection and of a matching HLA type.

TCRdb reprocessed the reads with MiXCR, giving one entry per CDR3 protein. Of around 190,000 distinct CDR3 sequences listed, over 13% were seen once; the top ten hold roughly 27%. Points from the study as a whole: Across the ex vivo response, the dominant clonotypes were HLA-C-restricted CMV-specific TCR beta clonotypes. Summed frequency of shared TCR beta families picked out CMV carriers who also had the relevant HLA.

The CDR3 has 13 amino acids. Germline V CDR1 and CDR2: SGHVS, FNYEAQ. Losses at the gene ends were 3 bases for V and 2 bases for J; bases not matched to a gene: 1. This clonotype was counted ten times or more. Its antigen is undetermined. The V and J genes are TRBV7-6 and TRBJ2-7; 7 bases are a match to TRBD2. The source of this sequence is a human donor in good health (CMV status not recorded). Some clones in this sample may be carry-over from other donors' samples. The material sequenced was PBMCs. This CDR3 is CASSFRGAYEQYF. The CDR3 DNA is TGTGCCAGCAGCTTTCGGGGGGCCTACGAGCAGTACTTC. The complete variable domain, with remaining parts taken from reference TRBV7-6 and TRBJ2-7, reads GAGVSQSPRYKVTKRGQDVALRCDPISGHVSLYWYRQALGQGPEFLTYFNYEAQQDKSGLPNDRFSAERPEGSISTLTIQRTEQRDSAMYRCASSFRGAYEQYFGPGTRLTVT.